One sample yielded the 22 T cell receptor beta chains listed below, sequenced in a study of shared clonotypes between healthy human individuals. TCRdb's table, derived via immunoSEQ multiplex PCR, lists solely in-frame clones and lacks some. Among fewer than 200,000 clones listed, approximately 60% were seen once. Sequencing used memory CD4+ T cells sorted from blood. Subset reported: CD45RA-negative fraction. The receptors here all came from a man younger than 40 in good health.

J is TRBJ2-7 and V is TRBV7-1; tentatively, D is TRBD1 (6 bases). TRBV7-1 is an ORF; its function is uncertain. V lost 4 bases to trimming and J lost 1 base, with 14 bases between them. This CDR3 is built from 15 residues. CDR3 in DNA: TGTGCCAGCAGCTTACTCGGGGACAAATCCTACGAGCAGTACTTC. This gives the protein CASSLLGDKSYEQYF.

V gene TRBV7-2 combines with J gene TRBJ2-3, with 8 nucleotides matching TRBD2. Trimming took 8 bases from V and 2 from J; bases not matched to a gene: 6. Looked up from germline, CDR1 is SGHTA and CDR2 is FQGNSA. The CDR3 sequence is 14 residues long. The CDR3 coding sequence is TGTGCCAGCCACCGGGGGGGTCCCACAGATACGCAGTATTTT. Its protein product is CASHRGGPTDTQYF.

The V call is TRBV11-1, the J call TRBJ2-7; D unresolved. Germline V gene data show CDR1 as SGHAT and CDR2 as FQDESV (reference sequence). The CDR3 is made up of 14 amino acids. The V gene lost 5 bases and the J gene lost 2 bases, with 13 bases spanning the gap. CDR3 in amino acids: CASSRRRPPYEQYF. DNA for the CDR3: TGTGCCAGCAGCCGTAGAAGACCTCCCTACGAGCAGTACTTC.

The gene calls are TRBV25-1 and TRBJ2-5; no clear D. Trimming cost V 4 bases and J 5 bases, with 11 bases left between them. This CDR3 contains 13 residues. Germline assignment: CDR1 MGHDK and CDR2 SYGVNS. The CDR3 here is CASSVSHLETQYF. The CDR3 nucleotides are TGTGCCAGCAGTGTTTCCCACCTTGAGACCCAGTACTTC.

The chain is built from TRBV6-1 and TRBJ2-7; TRBD1 aligns across 7 bases. The germline V gene encodes CDR1 MNHNS and CDR2 SASEGT. Unmatched junction bases numbered 4, after V lost 5 bases and J lost 0 bases. This CDR3 has 14 residues. The CDR3 region is CASSRQGYSYEQYF. DNA of the CDR3: TGTGCCAGCAGTAGACAGGGATACTCCTACGAGCAGTACTTC.

This clone was seen a handful of times. Germline is not matched at one junction end, which may reflect a read error. CDR3 in DNA: TGTGCCAGCAGGGAAGTCAGTGCGGTCACCCAGTACTTC. Its translation: CASREVSAVTQYF. J is TRBJ2-5 and V is TRBV2; the D is unclear. Germline values: CDR1 SNHLY, CDR2 FYNNEI. This CDR3 is 13 amino acids long.

The V and J genes are TRBV23-1 and TRBJ2-1; 9 bases agree with TRBD1. TRBV23-1 is sorted into the ORF group, with uncertain function. The trim removed 4 bases at V and 5 bases at J, leaving 12 bases unmatched. This CDR3 comprises 17 residues. CDR3 loop: CASSRWGTGGMNNEQFF. DNA for the CDR3: TGCGCCAGCAGTCGGTGGGGTACAGGGGGCATGAACAATGAGCAGTTCTTC.

This chain joins TRBV29-1 and TRBJ2-7, with D possibly TRBD2 on 7 matching bases. V gave up 6 bases and J gave up 5 bases, with 17 bases separating them. CDR3 length: 13 residues. CDR1 is SQVTM, CDR2 ANQGSEA, per germline. CDR3 sequence: CSVRTVGRDEQYF. In nucleotides, the CDR3 is TGCAGCGTGAGGACAGTGGGGAGGGACGAGCAGTACTTC.

The V call is TRBV29-1, the J call TRBJ1-1; perhaps TRBD1 as D (5 bases). This CDR3 has 12 amino acids. V lost 7 bases and J 6 bases, leaving 15 bases between the germline ends. CDR1 and CDR2 (germline): SQVTM, ANQGSEA. The CDR3 loop is CSDGGGSAEAFF. In DNA, the CDR3 is TGCAGCGACGGGGGTGGGTCCGCTGAAGCTTTCTTT.

The V gene is TRBV5-5, the J gene TRBJ1-1; D remains unclear. The CDR3 runs 13 residues. CDR1 and CDR2 (germline): SGHKS, YYEKEE (reference sequence). The V end lost 0 bases, the J end lost 5 bases, and 8 bases lay between the germline ends. The CDR3 here is CASSLAQDTEAFF. The CDR3 DNA follows: TGTGCCAGCAGCTTGGCTCAGGATACTGAAGCTTTCTTT.

Worth noting for this clone: Germline is not matched at one junction end, which may reflect a read error. The chain joins TRBV25-1 to TRBJ2-7; 8 bases fit TRBD1. The CDR3 covers 15 residues. Germline CDR1 reads MGHDK; CDR2 reads SYGVNS. The DNA of the CDR3 is TGTGCCAGCAGGAATGACAGGGGATTGGCCTCGGAAATCCACTTC. Protein: CASRNDRGLASEIHF.

This clone was seen at least ten times. The V gene is TRBV5-6, the J gene TRBJ2-1; the D is unclear. V lost 4 bases to trimming and J lost 8 bases, with 7 bases between them. Germline V gene data show CDR1 as SGHDT and CDR2 as YYEEEE. This CDR3 region has 11 residues. CDR3 in DNA: TGTGCCAGCAGCCGTTTCTATGAGCAGTTCTTC. Protein product: CASSRFYEQFF.

This chain joins TRBV10-3 and TRBJ2-1; D not resolved. The CDR3 runs 17 residues. Trimming took off 0 bases at V and 2 bases at J, with 14 bases between the two ends. CDR1 and CDR2 (germline): ENHRY, SYGVKD. The chain's CDR3 is CAISESEADPTYNEQFF. The CDR3 DNA reads TGTGCCATCAGTGAGTCCGAAGCCGATCCTACCTACAATGAGCAGTTCTTC.

The rearrangement joins TRBV7-2 to TRBJ1-2; the match to TRBD1 covers 7 bases. V dropped 5 bases and J dropped 4; count of bases not matched to a gene: 13. Germline CDR1 is SGHTA and CDR2 is FQGNSA. CDR3 length equals 16 residues. For the CDR3, the DNA is TGTGCCAGCAGCACAGGGGCCTCGACAGTTTCCTATGGCTACACCTTC. Translating gives CASSTGASTVSYGYTF.

V gene TRBV6-5 combines with J gene TRBJ2-7; D is possibly TRBD1 (8 bases). This CDR3 region has 14 residues. V was clipped by 9 bases and J by 0 bases, with 15 bases between them. Germline CDR1 MNHEY, CDR2 SVGAGI. The CDR3 DNA reads as TGTGCCAGTGGGACAGGCGGGAGCTCCTACGAGCAGTACTTC. Protein: CASGTGGSSYEQYF.

V and J are TRBV5-7 and TRBJ1-1; D is uncertain. TRBV5-7 is reported as an ORF; its role is uncertain. V dropped 1 base and J dropped 2 bases, with 0 bases sitting between them. The CDR3 has 11 residues. DNA of the CDR3: TGTGCCAGCAGCTTGAACACTGAAGCTTTCTTT. Amino acid sequence: CASSLNTEAFF.

The rearrangement links TRBV7-6 to TRBJ2-3; TRBD2 agrees at 7 bases. The CDR3 contains 15 residues. From germline, CDR1 is SGHVS and CDR2 FNYEAQ. Germline trimming cut 2 bases from V and 8 bases from J; bases unmatched to any gene: 10. CDR3 in amino acids: CASSLSAGRMGTQYF. In nucleotides, the CDR3 is TGTGCCAGCAGCTTATCAGCCGGGAGGATGGGTACGCAGTATTTT.

This chain joins TRBV5-4 and TRBJ2-3; D gene uncertain. The V gene's germline CDR1 is SGHNT and CDR2 YYREEE (reference sequence). V dropped 0 bases and J dropped 6 bases, with 11 bases sitting between them. The CDR3 is made up of 14 amino acids. The CDR3 DNA follows: TGTGCCAGCAGCTTGGGACTGATGTTGGATACGCAGTATTTT. It is translated as CASSLGLMLDTQYF.

V and J are TRBV10-3 and TRBJ2-1, with TRBD1 as a possible D gene (5 bases). The CDR3 sequence is 13 residues long. V was cut by 4 bases and J by 4 bases, with 8 bases left in between. The germline CDR1 and CDR2 sequences are ENHRY and SYGVKD. The CDR3 loop is CAISARQYNEQFF. The CDR3 DNA reads TGTGCCATCAGTGCGAGACAGTACAATGAGCAGTTCTTC.

The chain combines TRBV27 with TRBJ1-4; 9 nucleotides align to TRBD1. Per the germline V gene, CDR1 is MNHEY and CDR2 is SMNVEV (reference sequence). V gave up 3 bases and J gave up 4 bases; unmatched junction bases: 6. This CDR3 has 16 amino acids. As DNA, the CDR3 is TGTGCCAGCAGTTTGGCACAGGGGGCGGGTAATGAAAAACTGTTTTTT. This encodes CASSLAQGAGNEKLFF.

The rearrangement links TRBV9 to TRBJ2-1; 7 nucleotides agree with TRBD2. Germline V lookup: CDR1 SGDLS, CDR2 YYNGEE. The CDR3 length is 15 residues. With 2 bases clipped from V and 4 bases from J, the junction kept 6 bases outside the gene matches. CDR3 in DNA: TGTGCCAGCAGCGTTTTGAGCGGGACTTACAATGAGCAGTTCTTC. Encoded protein: CASSVLSGTYNEQFF.

This rearrangement joins TRBV5-1 to TRBJ2-1; TRBD2 agrees at 8 bases. The CDR3 is 15 residues long. The V gene's germline CDR1 is SGHRS and CDR2 YFSETQ. After removal of 4 bases from V and 7 bases from J, the junction contained 10 bases not matched to a gene. This CDR3 reads CASSTQPGLVNEQFF. DNA for the CDR3: TGCGCCAGCAGCACCCAACCGGGACTAGTAAATGAGCAGTTCTTC.